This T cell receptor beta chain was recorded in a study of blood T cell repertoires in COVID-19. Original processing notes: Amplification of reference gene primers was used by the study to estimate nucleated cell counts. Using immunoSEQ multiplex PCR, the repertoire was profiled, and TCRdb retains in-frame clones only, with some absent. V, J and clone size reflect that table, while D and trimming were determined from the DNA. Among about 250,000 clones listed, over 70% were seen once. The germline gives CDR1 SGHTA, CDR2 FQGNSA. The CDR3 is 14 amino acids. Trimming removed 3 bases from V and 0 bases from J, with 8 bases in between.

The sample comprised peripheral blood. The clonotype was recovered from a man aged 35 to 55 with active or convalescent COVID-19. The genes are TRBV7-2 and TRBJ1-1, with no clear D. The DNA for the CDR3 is TGTGCCAGCAGCTTCGGGTATGTGAACACTGAAGCTTTCTTT. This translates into CASSFGYVNTEAFF.